Given below is one TCR beta chain in context. Its antigen is not known. Here immunoSEQ multiplex PCR was the method, and the copy in TCRdb shows in-frame clones only, minus some. The sample yields over 100,000 clones, nearly 95% seen once. These data originate in a study of T cell repertoires and HLA-DP antigens. Sequencing was carried out using CD4+ T cells from PBMCs. The source of this sequence is a woman aged 18-30 years in good health and CMV-seronegative.

CDR3 sequence reads: CASFPPGRERSGELFF. The DNA for the CDR3 is TGTGCCAGTTTTCCCCCCGGACGGGAACGGAGCGGGGAGCTGTTTTTT. V usage is TRBV19 and J usage is TRBJ2-2; D may be TRBD2 (5 bases). The germline CDR1 and CDR2 sequences are LNHDA and SQIVND (reference sequence). The CDR3 is 16 residues long. Trimming left V 8 bases short and J 7 bases short, with 23 bases between.